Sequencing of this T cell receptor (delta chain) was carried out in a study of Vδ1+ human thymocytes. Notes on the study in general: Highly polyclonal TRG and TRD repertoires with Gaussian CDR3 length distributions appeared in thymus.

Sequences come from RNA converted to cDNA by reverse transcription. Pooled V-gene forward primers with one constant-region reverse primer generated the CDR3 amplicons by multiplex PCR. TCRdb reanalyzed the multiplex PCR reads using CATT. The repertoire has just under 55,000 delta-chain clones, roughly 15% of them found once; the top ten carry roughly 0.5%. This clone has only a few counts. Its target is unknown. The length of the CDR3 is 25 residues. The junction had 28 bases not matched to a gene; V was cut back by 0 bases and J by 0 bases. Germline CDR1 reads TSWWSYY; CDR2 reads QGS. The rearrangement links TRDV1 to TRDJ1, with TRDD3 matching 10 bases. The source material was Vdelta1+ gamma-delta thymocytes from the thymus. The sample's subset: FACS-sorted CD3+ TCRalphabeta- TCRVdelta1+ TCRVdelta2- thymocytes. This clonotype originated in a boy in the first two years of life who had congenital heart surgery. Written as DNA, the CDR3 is TGTGCTCTTGGGGAACTCCATGTCCTATTATTGCACCCAGGGGGATACGCGCTGAACACCGATAAACTCATCTTT. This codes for CALGELHVLLLHPGGYALNTDKLIF.